This TCR beta chain came from a study of T-cell reconstitution after alpha-beta-depleted transplantation in children. Preparation of the TCRbeta library was carried out with unique molecular identifiers. TCRdb re-analysed the PCR reads in MiXCR, keeping a single row per CDR3 protein. The table has around 200,000 distinct CDR3 sequences, approximately 15% seen once. Germline CDR1 and CDR2: MNHEY and SVGEGT. The CDR3 sequence is 14 residues long. After removal of 6 bases from V and 5 bases from J, the junction contained 5 bases not matched to a gene. Study-wide results and limits: T-cell counts and diversity at one year post-transplant came mainly from newly produced T cells.

Ten or more counts support this clonotype. Antigen: not known. The sequence came from a male patient aged 2-10 years who had a stem cell transplant for acute lymphoblastic leukemia, so the T cells may come from the graft donor. The sequenced sample was PBMCs, mostly from graft donor cells, obtained 360 days after TCRalphabeta/CD19-depleted stem cell transplant. The chain links TRBV6-2 or TRBV6-3 to TRBJ2-3; TRBD1 agrees at 10 bases. The CDR3 here is CASRWTGGGDTQYF. The DNA of the CDR3 is TGTGCCAGCAGATGGACAGGGGGAGGAGATACGCAGTATTTT.